A selection of T cell receptor beta chains follows, all from one sample in a study of shared clonotypes between healthy human individuals. Sequencing was performed with immunoSEQ multiplex PCR; in TCRdb, only in-frame clones are kept and a portion is missing. The repertoire holds roughly 2,300,000 clones, 85% to 95% seen once, with roughly 0.34% in the top ten. The source material was naive CD4+ T cells from PBMCs. These receptors were obtained from a man younger than 35 in good health. Some clones in this sample may be carry-over from other donors' samples. Both conserved end residues are part of each CDR3. The D gene is left open where the match is weak. Not every row has a clone size; where given, it reads once, few, many or a size class.

TGCGCCAGCAGCTGGGACAGGACCACAGATACGCAGTATTTT	CASSWDRTTDTQYF	NA	TRBD1	TRBV5-1	TRBJ2-3
TGTGCCAGCAGCGCGGCGGGGGGTCAGAGCAATCAGCCCCAGCATTTT	CASSAAGGQSNQPQHF	NA	NA	TRBV7-6	TRBJ1-5
TGTGCCAGCAGCTGGACAGGGGGTCAGCCCCAGCATTTT	CASSWTGGQPQHF	many	TRBD1	TRBV11-2	TRBJ1-5
TGTGCCACCAGCAGAGGACAGGGCCATCAGCCCCAGCATTTT	CATSRGQGHQPQHF	NA	TRBD1	TRBV15	TRBJ1-5
TGTGCCAGCAGCTTAGTCGGGACAGGGGGCGGAGAGCAGTACTTC	CASSLVGTGGGEQYF	NA	TRBD1	TRBV7-2	TRBJ2-7
TGTGCCAGTAGTATTAGGCAGGGGGCTAGCAATCAGCCCCAGCATTTT	CASSIRQGASNQPQHF	few	TRBD1	TRBV19	TRBJ1-5
TGTGCCAGCTCACCACGAGACAGAGACAGGGGGCTGACTACGCAGTATTTT	CASSPRDRDRGLTTQYF	NA	TRBD1	TRBV18	TRBJ2-3
TGTGCCAGCAGCTTAGTGGGAGGGGTTGGAAACACCATATATTTT	CASSLVGGVGNTIYF	NA	NA	TRBV7-2	TRBJ1-3
TGTGCCAGCAGCGTAGGTGACAGGGCTTCCGAAGCTTTCTTT	CASSVGDRASEAFF	NA	TRBD1	TRBV9	TRBJ1-1
TGTGCCTGGGTCGATCGCGGAGGGGGTAATTGGAACACCATATATTTT	CAWVDRGGGNWNTIYF	NA	NA	TRBV30	TRBJ1-3